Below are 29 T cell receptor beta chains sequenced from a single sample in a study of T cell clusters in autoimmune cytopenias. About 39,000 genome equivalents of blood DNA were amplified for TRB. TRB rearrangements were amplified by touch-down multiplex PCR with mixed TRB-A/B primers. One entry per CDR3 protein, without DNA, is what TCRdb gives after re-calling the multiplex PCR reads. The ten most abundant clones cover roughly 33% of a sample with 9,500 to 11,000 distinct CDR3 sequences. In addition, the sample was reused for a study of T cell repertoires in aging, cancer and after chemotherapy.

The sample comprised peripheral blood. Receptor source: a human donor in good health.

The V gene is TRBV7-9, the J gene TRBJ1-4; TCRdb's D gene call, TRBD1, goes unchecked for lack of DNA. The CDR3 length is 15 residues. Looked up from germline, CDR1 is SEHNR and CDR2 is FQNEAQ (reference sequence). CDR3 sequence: CASSFSGSTNEKLFF.

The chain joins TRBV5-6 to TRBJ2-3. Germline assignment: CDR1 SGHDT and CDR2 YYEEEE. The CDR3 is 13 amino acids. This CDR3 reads CASSLGKTDTQYF.

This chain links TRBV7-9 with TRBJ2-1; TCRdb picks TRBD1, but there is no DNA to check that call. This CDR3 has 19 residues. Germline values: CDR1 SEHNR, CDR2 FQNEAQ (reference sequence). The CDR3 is CASSLVKGLDRAVYNEQFF.

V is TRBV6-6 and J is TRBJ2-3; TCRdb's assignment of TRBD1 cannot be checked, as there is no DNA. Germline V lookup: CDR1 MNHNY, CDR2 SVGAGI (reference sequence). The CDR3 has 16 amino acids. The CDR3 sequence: CASSYLDRPSTDTQYF.

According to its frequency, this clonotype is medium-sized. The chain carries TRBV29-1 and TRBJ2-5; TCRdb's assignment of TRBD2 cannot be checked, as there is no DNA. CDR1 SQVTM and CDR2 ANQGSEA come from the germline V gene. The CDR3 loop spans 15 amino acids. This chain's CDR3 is CSVVTRADEGETQYF.

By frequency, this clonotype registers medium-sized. The CDR3 sequence: CASSVGRLDLTGELFF. This sequence joins TRBV6-1 and TRBJ2-2; TCRdb's D call of TRBD2 is untestable without DNA. Germline CDR1 and CDR2: MNHNS and SASEGT. The CDR3 runs 16 residues.

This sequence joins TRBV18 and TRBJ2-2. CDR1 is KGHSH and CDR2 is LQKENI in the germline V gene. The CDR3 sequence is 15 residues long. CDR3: CASSQQGAITGELFF. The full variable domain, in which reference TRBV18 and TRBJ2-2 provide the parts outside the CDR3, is NAGVMQNPRHLVRRRGQEARLRCSPMKGHSHVYWYRQLPEEGLKFMVYLQKENIIDESGMPKERFSAEFPKEGPSILRIQQVVRGDSAAYFCASSQQGAITGELFFGEGSRLTVL.

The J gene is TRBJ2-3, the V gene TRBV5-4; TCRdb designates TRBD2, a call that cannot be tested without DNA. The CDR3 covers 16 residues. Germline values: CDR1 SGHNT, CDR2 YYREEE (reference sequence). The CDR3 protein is CASSLRSGGSTDTQYF.

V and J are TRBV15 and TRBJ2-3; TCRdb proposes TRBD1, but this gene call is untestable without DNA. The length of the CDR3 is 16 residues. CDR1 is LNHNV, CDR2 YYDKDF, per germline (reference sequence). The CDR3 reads CATSNPKGVGTDTQYF.

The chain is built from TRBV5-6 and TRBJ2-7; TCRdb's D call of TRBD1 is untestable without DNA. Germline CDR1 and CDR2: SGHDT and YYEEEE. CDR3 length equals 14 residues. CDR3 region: CASSHTRAGNEQYF.

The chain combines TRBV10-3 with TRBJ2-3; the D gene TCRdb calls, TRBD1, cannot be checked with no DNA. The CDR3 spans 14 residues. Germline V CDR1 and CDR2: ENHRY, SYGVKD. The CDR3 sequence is CAILGLGSTDTQYF.

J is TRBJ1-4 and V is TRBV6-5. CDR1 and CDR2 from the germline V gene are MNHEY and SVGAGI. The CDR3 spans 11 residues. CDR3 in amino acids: CASRGNEKLFF.

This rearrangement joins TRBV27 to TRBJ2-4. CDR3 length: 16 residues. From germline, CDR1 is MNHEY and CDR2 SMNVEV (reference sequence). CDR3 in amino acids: CASSFISGDSKNIQYF.

This CDR3 reads CASSRQGDRETQYF. The rearrangement joins TRBV6-2 or TRBV6-3 to TRBJ2-5; there is no DNA to check the TCRdb D call of TRBD1. The CDR3 covers 14 residues. Per germline, CDR1 MNHEY and CDR2 SVGEGT.

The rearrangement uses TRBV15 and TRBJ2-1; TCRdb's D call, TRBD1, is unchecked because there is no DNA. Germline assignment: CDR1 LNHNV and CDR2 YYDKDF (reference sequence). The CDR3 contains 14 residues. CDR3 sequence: CATSRGDRDNEQFF.

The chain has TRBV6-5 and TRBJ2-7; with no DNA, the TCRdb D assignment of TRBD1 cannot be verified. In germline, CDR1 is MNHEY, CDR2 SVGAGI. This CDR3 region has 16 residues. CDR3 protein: CASSSHQGAASYEQYF.

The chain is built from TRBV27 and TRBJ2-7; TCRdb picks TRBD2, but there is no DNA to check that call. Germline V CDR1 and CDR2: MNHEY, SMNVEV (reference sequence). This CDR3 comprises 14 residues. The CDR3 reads CARSLKQSGYEQYF.

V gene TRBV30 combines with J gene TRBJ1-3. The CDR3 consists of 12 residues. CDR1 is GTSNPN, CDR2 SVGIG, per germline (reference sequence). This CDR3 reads CAWSVSGNTIYF.

CDR3 loop: CASSELAGISFF. The V gene is TRBV6-1, the J gene TRBJ2-1. The CDR3 runs to 12 residues. Germline CDR1 MNHNS, CDR2 SASEGT.

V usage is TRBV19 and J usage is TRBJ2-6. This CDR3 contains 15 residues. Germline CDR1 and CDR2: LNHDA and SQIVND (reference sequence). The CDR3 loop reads CASSIKTSGANVLTF.

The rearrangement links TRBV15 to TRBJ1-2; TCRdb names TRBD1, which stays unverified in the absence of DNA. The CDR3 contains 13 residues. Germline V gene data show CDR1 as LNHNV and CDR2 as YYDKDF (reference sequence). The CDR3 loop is CATSLGQLYGYTF.

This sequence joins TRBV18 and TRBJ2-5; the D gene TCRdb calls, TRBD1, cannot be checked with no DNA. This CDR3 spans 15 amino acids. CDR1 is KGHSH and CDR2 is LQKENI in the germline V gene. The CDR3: CASSRDRGLYETQYF. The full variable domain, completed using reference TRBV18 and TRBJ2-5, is NAGVMQNPRHLVRRRGQEARLRCSPMKGHSHVYWYRQLPEEGLKFMVYLQKENIIDESGMPKERFSAEFPKEGPSILRIQQVVRGDSAAYFCASSRDRGLYETQYFGPGTRLLVL.

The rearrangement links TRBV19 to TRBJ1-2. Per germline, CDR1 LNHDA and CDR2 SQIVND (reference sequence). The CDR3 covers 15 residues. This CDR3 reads CASLGGGGPVSGYTF.

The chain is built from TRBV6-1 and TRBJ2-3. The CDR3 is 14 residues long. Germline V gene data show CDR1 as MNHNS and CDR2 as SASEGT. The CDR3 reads CASRLQRGTDTQYF.

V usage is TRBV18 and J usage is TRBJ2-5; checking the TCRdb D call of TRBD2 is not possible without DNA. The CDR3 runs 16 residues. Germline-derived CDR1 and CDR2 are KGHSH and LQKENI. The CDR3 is CASSPRDRLSQETQYF.

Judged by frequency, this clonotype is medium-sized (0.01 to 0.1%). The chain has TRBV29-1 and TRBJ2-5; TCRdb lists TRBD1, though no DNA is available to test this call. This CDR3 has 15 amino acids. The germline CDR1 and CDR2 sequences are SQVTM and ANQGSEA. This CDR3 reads CSVEDLAGLGETQYF.

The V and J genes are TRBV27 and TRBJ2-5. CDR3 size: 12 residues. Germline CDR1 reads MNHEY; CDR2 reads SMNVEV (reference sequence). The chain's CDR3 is CASRKGWETQYF.

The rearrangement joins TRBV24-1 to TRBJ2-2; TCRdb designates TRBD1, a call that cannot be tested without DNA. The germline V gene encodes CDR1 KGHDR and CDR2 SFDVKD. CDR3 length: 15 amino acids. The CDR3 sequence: CATSAPDRATGELFF.

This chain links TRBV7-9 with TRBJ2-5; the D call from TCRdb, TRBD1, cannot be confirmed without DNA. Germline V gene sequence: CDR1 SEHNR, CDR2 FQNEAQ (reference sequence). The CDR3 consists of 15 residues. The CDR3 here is CASTVPAGQQETQYF.